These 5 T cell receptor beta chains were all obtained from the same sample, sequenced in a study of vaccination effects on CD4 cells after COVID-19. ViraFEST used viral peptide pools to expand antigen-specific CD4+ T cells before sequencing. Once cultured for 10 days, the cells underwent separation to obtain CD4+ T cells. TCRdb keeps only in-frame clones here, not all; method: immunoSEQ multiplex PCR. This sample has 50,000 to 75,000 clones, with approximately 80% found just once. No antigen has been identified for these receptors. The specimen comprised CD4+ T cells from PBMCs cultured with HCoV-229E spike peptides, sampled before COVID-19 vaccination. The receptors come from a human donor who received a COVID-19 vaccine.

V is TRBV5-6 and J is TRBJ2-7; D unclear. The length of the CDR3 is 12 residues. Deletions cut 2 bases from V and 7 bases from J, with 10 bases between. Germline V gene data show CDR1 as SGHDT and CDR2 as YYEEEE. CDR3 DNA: TGTGCCAGCAGCTTTTTTGGCTTTGAGCAGTACGTC. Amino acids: CASSFFGFEQYV.

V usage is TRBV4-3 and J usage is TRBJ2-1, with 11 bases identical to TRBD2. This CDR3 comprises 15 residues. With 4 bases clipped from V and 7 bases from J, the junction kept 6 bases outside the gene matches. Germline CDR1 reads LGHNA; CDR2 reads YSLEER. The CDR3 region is CASSPLAGGYNEQFF. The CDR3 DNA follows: TGCGCCAGCAGCCCTTTAGCGGGGGGGTATAATGAGCAGTTCTTC.

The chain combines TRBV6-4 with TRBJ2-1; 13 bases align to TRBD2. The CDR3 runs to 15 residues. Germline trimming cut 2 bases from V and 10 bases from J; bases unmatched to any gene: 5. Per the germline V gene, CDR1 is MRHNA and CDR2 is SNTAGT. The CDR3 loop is CASSDIGLAGVEQFF. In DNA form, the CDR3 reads TGTGCCAGCAGTGACATCGGACTAGCGGGGGTGGAGCAGTTCTTC.

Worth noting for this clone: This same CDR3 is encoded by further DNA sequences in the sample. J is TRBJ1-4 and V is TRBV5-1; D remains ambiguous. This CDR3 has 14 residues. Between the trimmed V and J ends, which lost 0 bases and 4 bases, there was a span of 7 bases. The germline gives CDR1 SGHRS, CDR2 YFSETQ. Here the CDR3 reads CASSLDSRNEKLFF. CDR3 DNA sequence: TGCGCCAGCAGCTTGGACAGCCGTAATGAAAAACTGTTTTTT.

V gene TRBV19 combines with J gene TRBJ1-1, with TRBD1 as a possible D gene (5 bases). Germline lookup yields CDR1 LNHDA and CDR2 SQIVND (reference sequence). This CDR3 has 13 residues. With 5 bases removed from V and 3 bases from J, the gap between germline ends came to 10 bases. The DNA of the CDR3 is TGTGCCAGTAGTCTTGACAGTCACACTGAAGCTTTCTTT. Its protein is CASSLDSHTEAFF.